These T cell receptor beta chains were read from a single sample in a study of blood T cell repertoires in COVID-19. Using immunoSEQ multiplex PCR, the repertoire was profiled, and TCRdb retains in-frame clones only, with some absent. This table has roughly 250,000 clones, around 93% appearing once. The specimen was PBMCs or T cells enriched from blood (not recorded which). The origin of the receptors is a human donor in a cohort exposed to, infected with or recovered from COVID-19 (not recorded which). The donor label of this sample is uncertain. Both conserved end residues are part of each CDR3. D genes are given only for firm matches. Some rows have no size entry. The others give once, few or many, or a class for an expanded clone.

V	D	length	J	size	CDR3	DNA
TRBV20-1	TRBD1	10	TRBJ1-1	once	CSADRANAFF	TGCAGTGCAGACAGGGCGAATGCTTTCTTT
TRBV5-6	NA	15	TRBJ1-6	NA	CASSSARTGNSPLHF	TGTGCCAGCAGCTCTGCCCGGACGGGGAATTCACCCCTCCACTTT
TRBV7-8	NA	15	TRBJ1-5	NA	CASSPIWGEHQPQHF	TGTGCCAGCAGCCCCATTTGGGGGGAGCATCAGCCCCAGCATTTT
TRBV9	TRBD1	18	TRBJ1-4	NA	CASSAQTGTAAANEKLFF	TGTGCCAGCAGCGCTCAGACAGGGACCGCCGCAGCTAATGAAAAACTGTTTTTT
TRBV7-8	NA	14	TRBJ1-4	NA	CASSPGGRHEKLFF	TGTGCCAGCAGCCCCGGCGGGAGACACGAAAAACTGTTTTTT
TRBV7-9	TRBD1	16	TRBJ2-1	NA	CASSFPGTGAYNEQFF	TGTGCCAGCAGCTTTCCCGGGACAGGGGCTTACAATGAGCAGTTCTTC
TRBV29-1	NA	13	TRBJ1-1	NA	CSVVKGVNTEAFF	TGCAGCGTTGTTAAGGGGGTGAACACTGAAGCTTTCTTT
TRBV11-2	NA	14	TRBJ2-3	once	CASSPRRGTDTQYF	TGTGCCAGCAGCCCCAGGAGGGGAACAGATACGCAGTATTTT
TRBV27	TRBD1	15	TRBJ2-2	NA	CASTPDRVGTGELFF	TGTGCCAGCACCCCGGACAGGGTTGGGACCGGGGAGCTGTTTTTT
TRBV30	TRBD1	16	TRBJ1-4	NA	CAWSVTRQGTNEKLFF	TGTGCCTGGAGTGTTACGAGACAGGGAACTAATGAAAAACTGTTTTTT
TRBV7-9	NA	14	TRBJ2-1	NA	CASSLTSSYNEQFF	TGTGCCAGCAGCTTAACTAGCTCCTACAATGAGCAGTTCTTC
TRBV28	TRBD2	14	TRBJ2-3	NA	CASSLRGRADTQYF	TGTGCCAGCAGTTTAAGAGGGAGGGCAGATACGCAGTATTTT
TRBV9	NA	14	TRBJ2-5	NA	CASSGAGQQETQYF	TGTGCCAGCAGCGGCGCGGGACAGCAAGAGACCCAGTACTTC
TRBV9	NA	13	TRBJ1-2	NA	CASSSAGNYGYTF	TGTGCCAGTAGTAGTGCGGGGAACTATGGCTACACCTTC
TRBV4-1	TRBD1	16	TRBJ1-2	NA	CASSQNSGTGSWGYTF	TGCGCCAGCAGCCAGAACTCCGGGACAGGGAGCTGGGGCTACACCTTC
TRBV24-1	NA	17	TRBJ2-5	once	CATSDFFIPGGQETQYF	TGTGCCACCAGTGATTTCTTCATACCCGGAGGGCAAGAGACCCAGTACTTC
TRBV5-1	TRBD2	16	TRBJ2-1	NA	CASSLRLAGQYNEQFF	TGCGCCAGCAGTTTAAGACTAGCGGGGCAGTACAATGAGCAGTTCTTC
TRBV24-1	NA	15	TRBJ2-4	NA	CATSDLTEPKNIQYF	TGTGCCACCAGTGATTTAACTGAACCCAAAAACATTCAGTACTTC
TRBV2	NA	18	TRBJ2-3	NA	CASSEERVRRGRTDTQYF	TGTGCCAGCAGTGAAGAAAGGGTCCGGCGGGGCCGCACAGATACGCAGTATTTT
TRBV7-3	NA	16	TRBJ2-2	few	CASSRGGQGNTGELFF	TGTGCCAGCAGCCGAGGAGGGCAGGGGAACACCGGGGAGCTGTTTTTT
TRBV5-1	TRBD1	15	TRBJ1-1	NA	CASSFGGGLNTEAFF	TGCGCCAGCAGCTTTGGAGGGGGCCTAAACACTGAAGCTTTCTTT
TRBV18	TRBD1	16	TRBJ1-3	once	CASSPLGQGSGNTIYF	TGTGCCAGCTCACCTCTAGGACAGGGCTCTGGAAACACCATATATTTT
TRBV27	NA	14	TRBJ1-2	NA	CASSLGGVGYGYTF	TGTGCCAGCAGTTTAGGGGGGGTCGGCTATGGCTACACCTTC
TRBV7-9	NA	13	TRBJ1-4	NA	CASSLEGWEKLFF	TGTGCCAGCAGCTTAGAGGGGTGGGAAAAACTGTTTTTT
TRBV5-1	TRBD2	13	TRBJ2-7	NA	CASSLSGRDEQYF	TGCGCCAGCAGCTTGTCTGGGAGGGACGAGCAGTACTTC
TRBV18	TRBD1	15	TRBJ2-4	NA	CASSYGSGTANIQYF	TGTGCCAGCTCATACGGCTCGGGGACAGCAAACATTCAGTACTTC
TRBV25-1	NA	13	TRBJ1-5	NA	CASSEIGQQPQHF	TGTGCCAGCAGTGAAATAGGACAGCAGCCCCAGCATTTT
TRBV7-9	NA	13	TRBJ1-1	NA	CASSLQLDTEAFF	TGTGCCAGCAGCCTGCAACTGGACACTGAAGCTTTCTTT
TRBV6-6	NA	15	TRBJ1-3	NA	CASSYTAPGGNTIYF	TGTGCCAGCAGTTACACAGCGCCGGGAGGAAACACCATATATTTT
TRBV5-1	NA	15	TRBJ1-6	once	CASSIETVYNSPLHF	TGCGCCAGCAGCATCGAGACAGTTTATAATTCACCCCTCCACTTT
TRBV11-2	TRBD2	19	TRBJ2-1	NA	CASSLGLAGGPGSYNEQFF	TGTGCCAGCAGCTTAGGGCTAGCGGGGGGGCCGGGGTCCTACAATGAGCAGTTCTTC
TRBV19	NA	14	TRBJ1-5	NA	CASSITRGEQPQHF	TGTGCCAGTAGTATTACGCGGGGAGAACAGCCCCAGCATTTT
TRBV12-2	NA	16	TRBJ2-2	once	CASRLIRGSLRGELFF	TGTGCAAGTCGCTTAATCAGGGGAAGCCTTCGCGGGGAGCTGTTTTTT
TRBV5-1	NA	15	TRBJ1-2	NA	CASSLVGEGHYGYTF	TGCGCCAGCAGCTTGGTTGGGGAGGGACACTATGGCTACACCTTC